This T cell receptor (beta chain) was sequenced during a study of blood T cell repertoires in COVID-19 (dated by TCRdb to the early 2020s). Study-level background: Samples covering the acute and convalescent phases of COVID-19 were provided by collaborators in the United States, Italy and Spain. HLA class I and class II types, where available, came from metadata supplied by the sample provider rather than from assay-based typing. The prospective study material was composed of cDNA or gDNA derived from T cells, B-cell-depleted T cells, or PBMCs. The dataset comprised deeply sampled blood TCRbeta repertoires from subjects exposed to, actively infected with, or recovered from COVID-19. A de-identified subject ID, COVID-19 status, age in years and sex were almost always included in the sample metadata. A freely available public database, intended as a resource for researchers studying the immune response to SARS-CoV-2, is where the repertoires were released. Samples came from the ongoing ImmuneRACE study (first 160 participants) plus 1,254 subjects from 6 global collaborators.

The immunoSEQ Assay, a bias-controlled multiplex PCR, was used to amplify TCRbeta CDR3 regions from genomic DNA. As for the original processing: Nucleated cell counts per sample were estimated from amplification of reference gene primers within the assay. To quantify the absolute abundance of each unique TCRbeta CDR3 rearrangement, sequence reads were collapsed and filtered. For each sample, productive Simpson clonality was calculated as the square root of Simpson's diversity index over productive rearrangements. Sourced from immuneACCESS, this table was stored by TCRdb with only in-frame sequences that have V and J called. A share of the clones is absent; for the studies checked, an unresolved V gene accounts for under half, and the remainder has no known explanation. V, J and clone size are taken as reported in that table, and D and trimming were inferred from the DNA itself. For this sample there are about 150,000 clones; under 80% appear just once. About 4% of the sample is taken by the ten largest.

V loses 6 bases at its end and J loses 9 bases; junction bases beyond the gene matches: 12. The cysteine opens and the phenylalanine closes a CDR3 of 15 amino acids. The sequence is cut down to CDR3 DNA, 45 bases in frame from base 1. From the germline V gene, CDR1 is SQVTM and CDR2 is ANQGSEA. Of note for this clone: Its antigen is still unknown. No base qualities exist here, and no much larger clone lies one base off it.

Whole blood was collected in K2EDTA tubes by collaborating institutions according to the institutions' own protocols. Collaborator samples were shipped for TCRbeta analysis as frozen whole blood, isolated PBMCs, or DNA extracted from either sample type. The investigation overall reported the following: How much clinical and demographic metadata was included differed by source and by participant, and the metadata was provided uncurated.

This TCR derives from a man aged 55-75 years with acute or convalescent COVID-19. The sequenced material came from peripheral blood. Recombination connected TRBV29-1 to TRBJ2-1; the central 12 bases match TRBD1. The CDR3 amino acid sequence is: CSVRGTGGASGEQFF. The nucleotide sequence is given as TGCAGCGTGAGGGGGACAGGGGGCGCAAGTGGTGAGCAGTTCTTC.